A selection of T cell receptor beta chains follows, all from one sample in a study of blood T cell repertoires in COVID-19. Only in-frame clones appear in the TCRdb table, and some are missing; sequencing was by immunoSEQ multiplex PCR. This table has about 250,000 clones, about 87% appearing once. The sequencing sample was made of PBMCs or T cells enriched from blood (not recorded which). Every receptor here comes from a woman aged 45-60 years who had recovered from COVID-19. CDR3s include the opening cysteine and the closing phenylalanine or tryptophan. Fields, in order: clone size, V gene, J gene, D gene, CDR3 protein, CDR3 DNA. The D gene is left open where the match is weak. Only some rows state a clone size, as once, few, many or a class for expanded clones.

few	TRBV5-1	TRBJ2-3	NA	CASSLVADTQYF	TGCGCCAGCAGCTTGGTCGCAGATACGCAGTATTTT
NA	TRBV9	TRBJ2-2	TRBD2	CASSVSGANTGELFF	TGTGCCAGCAGCGTCAGCGGGGCGAACACCGGGGAGCTGTTTTTT
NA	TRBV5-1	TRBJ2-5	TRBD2	CASSLGLAGVTQYF	TGCGCCAGCAGCTTGGGACTAGCGGGAGTGACCCAGTACTTC
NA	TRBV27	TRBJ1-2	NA	CASSLHGREGGQNYGYTF	TGTGCCAGCAGTTTACATGGTCGAGAGGGCGGGCAGAACTATGGCTACACCTTC
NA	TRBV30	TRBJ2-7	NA	CAWNGQGSNEQYF	TGTGCCTGGAACGGGCAGGGCAGTAACGAGCAGTACTTC
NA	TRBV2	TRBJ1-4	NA	CASSEAATFNEKLFF	TGTGCCAGCAGTGAAGCAGCAACCTTCAATGAAAAACTGTTTTTT
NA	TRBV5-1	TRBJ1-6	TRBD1	CASSDRGRDALGSPLHF	TGCGCCAGCAGCGACAGGGGGCGCGACGCTCTGGGGTCACCCCTCCACTTT
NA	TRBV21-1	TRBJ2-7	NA	CASSKAGSSGSYEQYF	TGTGCCAGCAGCAAAGCAGGCTCTAGCGGGAGTTACGAGCAGTACTTC
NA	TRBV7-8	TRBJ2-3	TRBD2	CASSLVGGSGRGTQYF	TGTGCCAGCAGCTTAGTTGGGGGTAGCGGGAGAGGTACGCAGTATTTT
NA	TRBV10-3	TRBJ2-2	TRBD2	CAISDTSGRANTGELFF	TGTGCCATCAGTGATACTAGCGGGAGGGCGAACACCGGGGAGCTGTTTTTT
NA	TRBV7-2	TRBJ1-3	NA	CASRTYSGNTIYF	TGTGCCAGCCGTACATACTCTGGAAACACCATATATTTT
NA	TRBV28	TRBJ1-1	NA	CASSNSVTLKAFF	TGTGCCAGCAGCAACAGTGTTACTTTGAAAGCTTTCTTT
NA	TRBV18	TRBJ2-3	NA	CASSSRADTQYF	TGTGCCAGCTCATCCAGGGCAGATACGCAGTATTTT
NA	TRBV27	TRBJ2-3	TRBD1	CASSLLGTAQYF	TGTGCCAGCAGTTTATTAGGGACAGCCCAGTATTTT
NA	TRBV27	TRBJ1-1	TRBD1	CASSLRSGTGEAFF	TGTGCCAGCAGCCTAAGATCCGGGACAGGGGAAGCTTTCTTT
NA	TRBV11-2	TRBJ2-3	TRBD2	CASSLRGGTSGSDTQYF	TGTGCCAGCAGCCTAAGGGGGGGGACTAGCGGATCAGATACGCAGTATTTT
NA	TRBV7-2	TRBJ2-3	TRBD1	CASSMGQPSTDTQYF	TGTGCCAGCAGCATGGGACAGCCGAGCACAGATACGCAGTATTTT
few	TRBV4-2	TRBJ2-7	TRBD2	CASRPGGNSYEQYF	TGTGCCAGCCGTCCGGGAGGGAACTCCTACGAGCAGTACTTC
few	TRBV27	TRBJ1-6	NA	CASSLVSGKNSPLHF	TGTGCCAGCAGTTTAGTTTCCGGGAAAAATTCACCCCTCCACTTT
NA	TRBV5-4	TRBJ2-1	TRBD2	CASSGGRVKNNEQFF	TGTGCCAGCAGCGGCGGGAGGGTTAAGAACAATGAGCAGTTCTTC
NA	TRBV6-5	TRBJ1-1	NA	CASTLARGGTEAFF	TGTGCCAGCACCCTAGCTAGGGGAGGGACTGAAGCTTTCTTT
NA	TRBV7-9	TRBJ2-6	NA	CASSIQYSGANVLTF	TGTGCCAGCAGCATACAGTACTCTGGGGCCAACGTCCTGACTTTC
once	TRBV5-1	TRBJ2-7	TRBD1	CASRVSAGQGSEQYF	TGCGCCAGCAGAGTTTCAGCGGGACAGGGTTCCGAGCAGTACTTC
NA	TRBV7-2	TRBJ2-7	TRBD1	CASSPNRGSFYEQYF	TGTGCCAGCAGCCCAAACAGGGGGTCCTTTTACGAGCAGTACTTC
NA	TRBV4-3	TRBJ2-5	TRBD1	CASSQGLQGDGETQYF	TGCGCCAGCAGCCAAGGTCTTCAGGGGGACGGGGAGACCCAGTACTTC
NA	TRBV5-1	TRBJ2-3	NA	CASSLVALSTDTQYF	TGCGCCAGCAGCTTGGTTGCACTAAGCACAGATACGCAGTATTTT
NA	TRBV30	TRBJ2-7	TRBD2	CAWSVTSGSWNEQYF	TGTGCCTGGAGTGTGACTAGCGGGAGTTGGAACGAGCAGTACTTC
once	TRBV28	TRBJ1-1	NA	CASSLMGLLNTEAFF	TGTGCCAGCAGTTTAATGGGACTGTTGAACACTGAAGCTTTCTTT
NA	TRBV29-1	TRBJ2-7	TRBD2	CSVVTSGLSYEQYF	TGCAGCGTTGTGACTAGCGGACTGAGCTACGAGCAGTACTTC
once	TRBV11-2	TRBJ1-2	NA	CASSLGAAGPHYTF	TGTGCCAGCAGCTTAGGGGCGGCAGGGCCGCACTACACCTTC
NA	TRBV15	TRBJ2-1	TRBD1	CATTQGQGLPHNEQFF	TGTGCCACCACTCAAGGACAGGGCCTCCCCCACAATGAGCAGTTCTTC
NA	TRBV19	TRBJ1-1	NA	CASSYRAENTEAFF	TGTGCCAGTAGTTACCGAGCGGAAAACACTGAAGCTTTCTTT
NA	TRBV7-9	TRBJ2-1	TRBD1	CASAPSTGSYNEQFF	TGTGCCAGCGCTCCTTCGACAGGGTCCTACAATGAGCAGTTCTTC
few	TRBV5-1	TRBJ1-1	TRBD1	CASMIEGQGISEAFF	TGCGCCAGCATGATAGAGGGACAGGGGATCTCTGAAGCTTTCTTT
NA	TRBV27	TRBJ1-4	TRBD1	CASSLKWDRLATNEKLFF	TGTGCCAGCAGTTTAAAGTGGGACAGACTTGCAACTAATGAAAAACTGTTTTTT
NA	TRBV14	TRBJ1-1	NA	CASSQYRGGEYEAFF	TGTGCCAGCAGCCAATACCGGGGAGGGGAGTATGAAGCTTTCTTT
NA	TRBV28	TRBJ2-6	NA	CATKPLRTARLSGANVLTF	TGTGCCACCAAACCGCTCAGGACAGCTAGACTCTCTGGGGCCAACGTCCTGACTTTC
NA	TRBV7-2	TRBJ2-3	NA	CASSLVFAEITDTQYF	TGTGCCAGCAGCTTAGTTTTCGCGGAGATCACAGATACGCAGTATTTT
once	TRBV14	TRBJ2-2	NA	CASSQEGRGHGGELFF	TGTGCCAGCAGCCAAGAAGGCAGGGGCCATGGCGGGGAGCTGTTTTTT
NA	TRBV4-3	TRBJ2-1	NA	CASSQGGSGQGDNEQFF	TGCGCCAGCAGCCAGGGGGGGAGCGGACAGGGCGACAATGAGCAGTTCTTC
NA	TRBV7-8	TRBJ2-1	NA	CASSQGGAHVNEQFF	TGTGCCAGCAGCCAGGGCGGGGCCCACGTCAATGAGCAGTTCTTC
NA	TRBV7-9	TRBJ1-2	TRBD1	CASSLAGGDYGYTF	TGTGCCAGCAGCTTAGCAGGGGGCGACTATGGCTACACCTTC
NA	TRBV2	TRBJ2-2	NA	CASNSPTHGNTGELFF	TGTGCCAGCAATTCTCCGACTCACGGGAACACCGGGGAGCTGTTTTTT
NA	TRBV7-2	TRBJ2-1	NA	CASSRGPSQQQFF	TGTGCCAGCAGCAGGGGTCCTTCCCAACAGCAGTTCTTC
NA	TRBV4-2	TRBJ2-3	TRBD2	CASSQDLAGASIGTDTQYF	TGTGCCAGCAGCCAGGATCTAGCGGGAGCATCGATCGGCACAGATACGCAGTATTTT